This T cell receptor beta chain was found in a study of control samples from healthy donors and cancer patients. Only in-frame clones appear in the TCRdb table, and some are missing; sequencing was by immunoSEQ multiplex PCR. The sample includes around 76,000 clones, around 94% of them seen just once. This CDR3 has 14 residues. Germline V gives CDR1 SNHLY, CDR2 FYNNEI. Deletions cut 7 bases from V and 2 bases from J, with 13 bases between. The sequenced material came from blood. This TCR came from a woman between 35 and 50 years old in good health. V usage is TRBV2 and J usage is TRBJ2-3; possibly TRBD2 for D (5 bases). The CDR3 reads CASILGEVTDTQYF. As DNA, the CDR3 is TGTGCCAGCATACTCGGGGAAGTCACAGATACGCAGTATTTT.